This T cell receptor (beta chain) was profiled in a study of T cell repertoires in cytomegalovirus infection. Each CDR3 protein gets one entry after TCRdb re-called the reads with MiXCR. The sample includes around 130,000 distinct CDR3 sequences, 8% to 9% of them seen just once. CDR1 is DFQATT and CDR2 is SNEGSKA in the germline V gene (reference sequence). V lost 5 bases, J lost 4 bases, and 3 bases stayed unmatched. This CDR3 has 12 amino acids. This clonotype was detected only a few times. The source is a human donor in good health (CMV status not recorded). Some clones in this sample may be carry-over from other donors' samples. This chain uses TRBV20-1 with TRBJ2-5, with 8 nucleotides matching TRBD1. Sequencing input: PBMCs. CDR3 residues: CSAQGAGETQYF. The CDR3 DNA sequence: TGCAGTGCTCAGGGGGCGGGAGAGACCCAGTACTTC.